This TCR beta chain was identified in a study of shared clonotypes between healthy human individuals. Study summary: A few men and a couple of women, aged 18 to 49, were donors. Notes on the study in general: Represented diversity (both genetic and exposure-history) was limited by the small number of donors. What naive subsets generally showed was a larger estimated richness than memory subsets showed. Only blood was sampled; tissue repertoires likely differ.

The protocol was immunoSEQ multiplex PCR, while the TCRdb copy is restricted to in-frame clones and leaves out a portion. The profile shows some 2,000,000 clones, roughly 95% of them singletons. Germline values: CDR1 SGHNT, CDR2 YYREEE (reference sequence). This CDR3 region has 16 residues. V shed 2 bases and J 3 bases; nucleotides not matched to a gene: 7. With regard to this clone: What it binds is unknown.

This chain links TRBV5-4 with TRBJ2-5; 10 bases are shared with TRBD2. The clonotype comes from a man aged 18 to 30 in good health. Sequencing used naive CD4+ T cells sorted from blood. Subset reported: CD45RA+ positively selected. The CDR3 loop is CASSFLGLAGEETQYF. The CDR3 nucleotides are TGTGCCAGCAGCTTTTTGGGTCTAGCGGGAGAAGAGACCCAGTACTTC.